This T cell receptor (beta chain) comes out of a study of cytomegalovirus exposure and HLA in healthy donors. Study-level findings and limits: Confirmation in vitro established that a few CMV-associated chains were specific for CMV antigens. According to an earlier analysis, most TCR beta V segments yielded productive rearrangements about 87% or about 30% of the time. Researchers reportedly found TCR beta sequences accurately predicted most subjects' HLA-A and HLA-B alleles.

The PCR was carried out with 60 Vbeta primers and 13 Jbeta primers. In the source study's methods: Later, tens of millions of unique TCR beta chains were counted in an analysis, and some 9.9 million of them were shared. Libraries were prepared by immunoSEQ multiplex PCR; TCRdb keeps only in-frame clonotypes and omits some of them. V, J and clone size reflect that table, while D and trimming were determined from the DNA. The top ten hold approximately 1.9% of the sample, which has about 130,000 clones, more than 9.5% seen once. This clone has only a few counts. Its antigen is currently unknown. The CDR3 length is 16 residues. Germline V gene data show CDR1 as SNHLY and CDR2 as FYNNEI. Unmatched junction bases numbered 12, after V lost 7 bases and J lost 5 bases.

The source is a man in his fifties in good health and CMV-seronegative. Sample: PBMCs. V usage is TRBV2 and J usage is TRBJ2-1; TRBD1 aligns across 9 bases. The CDR3 reads CASTLSGTGINNEQFF. The CDR3 coding sequence is TGTGCCAGCACCTTATCTGGGACAGGGATAAACAATGAGCAGTTCTTC.